The sequence of this T cell receptor (beta chain) was determined in a study of shared clonotypes between healthy human individuals. The authors' processing: Filtering of immunoSEQ junctional sequences could not match full-length read filtering. Generated by immunoSEQ multiplex PCR, the TCRdb table keeps only in-frame clones and is missing some. The DNA was the basis for D and trimming; V, J and clone size are from that table. In the table there are some 2,100,000 clones, around 95% of which are singletons. The study's findings and limits: Relative to their counterparts shared across all four donors, non-shared clonotypes exhibited diminished generation probabilities. The study generally estimated greater richness for naive than memory subsets.

Worth noting for this clone: The antigen remains undetermined.

The CDR3 runs to 15 residues. V lost 2 bases, J lost 6 bases, and 14 bases lay in between. Per the germline V gene, CDR1 is MDHEN and CDR2 is SYDVKM. Into CD45RA+ naive and CD45RA-negative memory subsets, the CD4+ cells were split. The receptor comes from a man between 18 and 35 years old in good health. Sequencing was carried out using naive CD4+ T cells sorted from blood. Specified subset: CD45RA+ positively selected. The chain links TRBV28 to TRBJ1-5; no clear D. In DNA, the CDR3 is TGTGCCAGCAGTTTAGACCCAGGAGGTGTTCAGCCCCAGCATTTT. This gives the protein CASSLDPGGVQPQHF.